The 17 T cell receptor beta chains in this list originate from one sample, sequenced in a study of molecular identifiers for immune sequencing clone quantification. TCRdb reprocessed the PCR reads via MiXCR and lists one record per CDR3 protein. The table records about half a million distinct CDR3 sequences, over 20% of them present only once. Sample: naive CD8+ T cells from blood, with Jurkat cell RNA spiked in. Subset indicated: FACS-sorted CD8+CD4-CCR7+CD45RA+ naive T cells. These receptors all come from a human donor in good health. Some libraries in this study had Jurkat cell RNA spiked in.

This clonotype was picked up many times. The chain carries TRBV6-2 or TRBV6-3 and TRBJ1-5; a weak D match, TRBD1 (5 bases). The CDR3 covers 14 residues. V lost 4 bases and J 9 bases, leaving 16 bases between the germline ends. Germline V lookup: CDR1 MNHEY, CDR2 SVGEGT. The CDR3 loop is CASSLGPGKWPQHF. In nucleotides, the CDR3 is TGTGCCAGCAGTTTAGGGCCAGGGAAGTGGCCCCAGCATTTT.

This clonotype was observed many times. Here the CDR3 DNA reads TGTGCCTGGAGTGTTGGGACAGTAAACCAAGAGACCCAGTACTTC. Encoded protein: CAWSVGTVNQETQYF. The chain joins TRBV30 to TRBJ2-5; TRBD1 matches at 7 bases. The CDR3 is made up of 15 amino acids. Germline V gene lookup returns CDR1 GTSNPN and CDR2 SVGIG (reference sequence). V gave up 0 bases and J gave up 0 bases; unmatched junction bases: 4.

This clonotype was seen many times. This chain links TRBV4-3 with TRBJ2-1; 9 bases fit TRBD2. The J segment lost 7 bases and the V segment lost 0 bases, leaving 7 bases of the junction unmatched. This CDR3 spans 16 amino acids. Germline V lookup: CDR1 LGHNA, CDR2 YSLEER. The CDR3 DNA follows: TGCGCCAGCAGCCAAGACCGGGCGGGAGGGAGGAATGAGCAGTTCTTC. Protein product: CASSQDRAGGRNEQFF.

The table lists this clonotype with a few counts. This chain links TRBV20-1 with TRBJ2-2; possibly TRBD2 for D (6 bases). V was shortened by 5 bases and J by 1 base, with 14 bases between the two germline ends. The CDR3 length is 15 residues. Germline V gene lookup returns CDR1 DFQATT and CDR2 SNEGSKA (reference sequence). The CDR3 region is CSAHWGDLNTGELFF. CDR3 nucleotides: TGCAGTGCTCACTGGGGGGACTTGAACACCGGGGAGCTGTTTTTT.

At least ten counts were recorded for this clonotype. This chain links TRBV27 with TRBJ2-3; 7 nucleotides line up with TRBD1. From germline, CDR1 is MNHEY and CDR2 SMNVEV (reference sequence). Trimming at V came to 5 bases and at J to 0 bases, leaving 5 bases not matched to a gene. The CDR3 extends over 15 amino acids. The CDR3 loop reads CASSQWDSSTDTQYF. CDR3 sequence (DNA): TGTGCCAGCAGTCAATGGGACAGCAGCACAGATACGCAGTATTTT.

Note on this clonotype: One junction end disagrees with the germline gene, perhaps due to a read error. The chain links TRBV9 to TRBJ1-5, with unresolved D. The CDR3 length is 14 residues. Germline V gene data show CDR1 as SGDLS and CDR2 as YYNGEE. CDR3 loop: CASSVGAGNRPQHF. The CDR3 nucleotides read TGTGCCAGCAGCGTAGGGGCTGGCAATCGGCCCCAGCATTTT. Together with reference TRBV9 and TRBJ1-5, the CDR3 gives the full variable domain: DSGVTQTPKHLITATGQRVTLRCSPRSGDLSVYWYQQSLDQGLQFLIQYYNGEERAKGNILERFSAQQFPDLHSELNLSSLELGDSALYFCASSVGAGNRPQHFGDGTRLSIL.

Note on this clonotype: With a much larger clone just one base away, this may be a read error. This chain links TRBV13 with TRBJ1-1, with D perhaps matching TRBD1 (5 bases). The CDR3 runs to 12 residues. Germline V gene sequence: CDR1 PRHDT, CDR2 FYEKMQ (reference sequence). CDR3 region: CGTAGGNTEAFF. CDR3 nucleotides: TGTGGCACCGCTGGGGGAAACACTGAAGCTTTCTTT.

Ten or more counts support this clonotype. The chain carries TRBV2 and TRBJ2-3; 8 bases map to TRBD2. Germline-derived CDR1 and CDR2 are SNHLY and FYNNEI. Trimming removed 2 bases from V and 1 base from J; junction bases left unmatched: 2. The CDR3 contains 15 residues. CDR3 protein: CASSESGSGTDTQYF. In nucleotides, the CDR3 is TGTGCCAGCAGTGAAAGCGGGAGTGGCACAGATACGCAGTATTTT.

This clonotype was observed a handful of times. The CDR3 bases are TGTGCCTGGAGTGTCTGGGGAAACGAGCAGTACTTC. Translating it yields CAWSVWGNEQYF. The chain has TRBV30 and TRBJ2-7; D ambiguous. V lost 0 bases and J 5 bases, leaving 8 bases between the germline ends. From germline, CDR1 is GTSNPN and CDR2 SVGIG (reference sequence). The CDR3 runs 12 residues.

The chain recombines TRBV9 with TRBJ2-7; D possibly corresponds to TRBD2 (6 bases). V was pared by 3 bases and J by 0 bases, with 16 bases between. The germline V gene encodes CDR1 SGDLS and CDR2 YYNGEE. The CDR3 contains 16 residues. The CDR3, as DNA: TGTGCCAGCAGCGATAGCGGCGGGCGAAGCTCCTACGAGCAGTACTTC. Its translation: CASSDSGGRSSYEQYF. Filled out from reference TRBV9 and TRBJ2-7, the complete variable domain reads DSGVTQTPKHLITATGQRVTLRCSPRSGDLSVYWYQQSLDQGLQFLIQYYNGEERAKGNILERFSAQQFPDLHSELNLSSLELGDSALYFCASSDSGGRSSYEQYFGPGTRLTVT.

This clonotype was found a few times. The chain uses TRBV5-6 and TRBJ2-7; D perhaps matches TRBD2 (6 bases). The CDR3 is made up of 13 amino acids. CDR1 and CDR2 (germline): SGHDT, YYEEEE. V lost 1 base to trimming and J lost 4 bases, with 9 bases between them. The CDR3 loop is CASSLSEGYEQYF. The CDR3 DNA sequence: TGTGCCAGCAGCTTGTCGGAGGGATACGAGCAGTACTTC.

As for this clonotype: With a much larger clone just one base away, this may be a read error. The chain combines TRBV7-2 with TRBJ2-7, with D possibly matching TRBD2 (6 bases). The CDR3 consists of 17 residues. CDR1 and CDR2 from the germline V gene are SGHTA and FQGNSA. The chain's CDR3 is CASSSSPRGGNSYEQHF. The CDR3 DNA sequence: TGTGCCAGCAGCTCGTCCCCGAGGGGCGGGAATTCCTACGAGCAGCACTTC.

This clonotype was picked up many times. The genes are TRBV6-2 or TRBV6-3 and TRBJ2-1; weak D call: TRBD1 (6 bases). The CDR3 sequence is 14 residues long. Deletions cut 3 bases from V and 9 bases from J, with 15 bases between. The germline V gene has CDR1 MNHEY and CDR2 SVGEGT. The CDR3 nucleotides are TGTGCCAGCAGTTATTTGGGGGCGAGGGTTGAGCAGTTCTTC. The encoded protein is CASSYLGARVEQFF.

This clonotype has just a few counts. V and J are TRBV4-2 and TRBJ2-3; perhaps D is TRBD1 or TRBD2 (5 bases each). Per germline, CDR1 LGHNA and CDR2 YNFKEQ. The CDR3 spans 19 residues. Trimming shortened V by 0 bases and J by 3 bases, and 22 bases separated the two germline ends. CDR3 residues: CASSQDLHSRGPVTDTQYF. CDR3 nucleotides: TGTGCCAGCAGCCAAGATCTCCACTCACGGGGCCCTGTAACAGATACGCAGTATTTT.

This clonotype was seen a few times. This chain connects TRBV4-3 to TRBJ2-2; 10 bases are shared with TRBD2. The CDR3 loop spans 15 amino acids. CDR1 is LGHNA and CDR2 is YSLEER in the germline V gene. With V trimmed by 3 bases and J by 8 bases, 6 bases remained unmatched. In DNA form, the CDR3 reads TGCGCCAGCAGCCACCAGGGACTAGCGACGGGGGAGCTGTTTTTT. Residues: CASSHQGLATGELFF.

Points on this clonotype: This clone may be a read error of a much larger clone one base away. This sequence joins TRBV4-3 and TRBJ1-5, with D uncertain. The CDR3 loop spans 15 amino acids. Germline values: CDR1 LGHNA, CDR2 YSLEER. Here the CDR3 DNA reads TGCGCCAGCAGCCAATCAGGCATTAGCAGTCAGCCCCAGCATTTT. Encoded protein: CASSQSGISSQPQHF.

This clonotype has just a few counts. J is TRBJ2-1 and V is TRBV4-1, with 7 bases identical to TRBD2. Germline values: CDR1 MGHRA, CDR2 YSYEKL. V was pared by 5 bases and J by 4 bases, with 11 bases of the junction left unmatched. The CDR3 totals 16 residues. Here the CDR3 DNA reads TGCGCCAGCAGCTCGCCTCCGGGGACTACTTACAATGAGCAGTTCTTC. Protein: CASSSPPGTTYNEQFF.